The source of this TCR beta chain is a study of shared clonotypes between healthy human individuals. CDR3 length: 12 residues. Germline CDR1 MNHNY, CDR2 SVGAGI (reference sequence). Genomic DNA of each subset was evenly split across several immunoSEQ plates. The sequencing of unsorted PBMC DNA took place on ten immunoSEQ deep assay plates. In the original workflow: From ImmunoSEQ came sequences covering only the junction and carrying no quality scores, so filtering differed. Assay used: immunoSEQ multiplex PCR; TCRdb lists only in-frame clones, some missing. V and J calls and clone size are copied from that table; D and trimming were computed from the DNA. The data hold about 470,000 clones, with about 85% observed a single time. Unsorted samples drew genomic DNA from approximately 90 million PBMCs.

The chain joins TRBV6-6 to TRBJ2-3; D gene ambiguous. This receptor was identified in a woman between 40 and 50 years old in good health. Some clones in this sample may be carry-over from other donors' samples. The sequenced material came from PBMCs. The DNA of the CDR3 is TGTGCTACCCATCCGGGCACAGATACGCAGTATTTT. Translated, it gives CATHPGTDTQYF.